The clone carrying this TCR beta chain was recorded many times. Its matching antigen is unknown. This sample was taken from a study of T cell repertoires in cytomegalovirus infection. Study-level points and caveats: HLA-C-restricted CMV clonotypes gave the most frequent clonotype in two of eight donors. Summed frequency of shared TCR beta families picked out CMV carriers who also had the relevant HLA.

This CDR3 has 12 amino acids. Germline values: CDR1 MNHNS, CDR2 SASEGT. V was trimmed by 6 bases and J by 5 bases, leaving 11 bases between them. MiXCR was run by TCRdb on the reads, yielding one entry per CDR3 protein. Among hundreds of thousands of distinct CDR3 sequences listed, 11% were seen once. The V call is TRBV6-1, the J call TRBJ2-7, with D perhaps matching TRBD1 (5 bases). The source is a human donor in good health (CMV status not recorded). Some clones in this sample may be carry-over from other donors' samples. The sequenced material came from PBMCs. The CDR3 DNA is TGTGCCAGCAGGCCACAGGCGCACGAGCAGTACTTC. Its translation is CASRPQAHEQYF.